Listed below are T cell receptor beta chains from one sample, sequenced in a study of CD8 T cells in ankylosing spondylitis. TCRdb reanalysed the 5' RACE reads using MiXCR and keeps one entry per CDR3 protein. The profile shows around 770,000 distinct CDR3 sequences, about 20% of them singletons. Material: blood, either unsorted or a sorted T cell fraction (not recorded which). The receptor source for this set is a male donor with ankylosing spondylitis. CDR3s include the opening cysteine and the closing phenylalanine or tryptophan. D genes are given only for firm matches. Expanded clones get a size class; other rows say once, few or many, or leave the size out.

size	D	V	J	DNA	CDR3
.	TRBD1	TRBV11-2	TRBJ2-2	TGTGCCAGCAGCTCCCAGGGGGCGAAAGAGGGCGGGGAGCTGTTTTTT	CASSSQGAKEGGELFF
.	.	TRBV12-3/TRBV12-4	TRBJ1-2	TGTGCCAGCAGTCCGCGCGCGGGGGAGGACTATGGCTACACCTTC	CASSPRAGEDYGYTF
.	TRBD2	TRBV7-9	TRBJ2-5	TGTGCCAGCAGCCCCCGGGGGGGCGGGAAGACCCAGTACTTC	CASSPRGGGKTQYF
.	.	TRBV5-1	TRBJ1-2	TGCGCCAGCAGCTCGTCCGGCGGATGGGGTGAGGGCTACACCTTC	CASSSSGGWGEGYTF
few	TRBD1	TRBV12-3/TRBV12-4	TRBJ1-1	TGTGCCAGCAGTTCCCGCGAGACAGGGATGAACACTGAAGCTTTCTTT	CASSSRETGMNTEAFF
.	.	TRBV7-3	TRBJ2-6	TGTGCCAGCAGCTTACAAGGGGTTGGTGCTGGGGCCAACGTCCTGACTTTC	CASSLQGVGAGANVLTF
many	.	TRBV7-6	TRBJ1-4	TGTGCCAGCAGCTTAGTTTCGGGTGAAAAACTGTTTTTT	CASSLVSGEKLFF
.	TRBD2	TRBV9	TRBJ2-3	TGTGCCAGTAGGGGGAGCGGGAGTGCAGATACGCAGTATTTT	CASRGSGSADTQYF
few	TRBD1	TRBV9	TRBJ1-2	TGTGCCAGCAGCGTAATGGACAGGGGGACCTATGGCTACACCTTC	CASSVMDRGTYGYTF
few	.	TRBV20-1	TRBJ2-7	TGCAGTGCTAGAGTGAACACTATCTCCTACGAGCAGTACTTC	CSARVNTISYEQYF
.	TRBD1	TRBV24-1	TRBJ2-6	TGTGCCACCAGTGAGGCCTGGGGACAGGGACTACTTTCTGGGGCCAACGTCCTGACTTTC	CATSEAWGQGLLSGANVLTF
.	TRBD1	TRBV5-1	TRBJ1-1	TGCGCCAGCAGCACTGGTGGGTCAGGGGGCGCGGGCACTGAAGCTTTCTTT	CASSTGGSGGAGTEAFF
few	TRBD1	TRBV27	TRBJ2-7	TGTGCCAGCAGTTTTTCGGGACAGGGGGTTTACGAGCAGTACTTC	CASSFSGQGVYEQYF
.	.	TRBV20-1	TRBJ1-5	TGCAGTGCCGAATCGGGGGGCCGGGGGAGCAATCAGCCCCAGCATTTT	CSAESGGRGSNQPQHF
few	.	TRBV12-3/TRBV12-4	TRBJ2-7	TGTGCCAGCAGTCCCAGCCCCGGGACCCTGGGCGAGCAGTACTTC	CASSPSPGTLGEQYF
many	.	TRBV7-9	TRBJ2-5	TGTGCCAGCAGCTTATTCCCAAAAGAGACCCAGTACTTC	CASSLFPKETQYF
few	.	TRBV5-1	TRBJ1-1	TGCGCCAGCAGCTCCTCCGGGACACATATACTGAACACTGAAGCTTTCTTT	CASSSSGTHILNTEAFF
few	.	TRBV11-1	TRBJ2-4	TGTGCCAGCAGCTTAAGTTGGCGGGCAGGGGACGCCAAAAACATTCAGTACTTC	CASSLSWRAGDAKNIQYF
few	TRBD2	TRBV24-1	TRBJ2-2	TGTGCCACCAGTGATTTCGTAGCGGGGATCACCGGGGAGCTGTTTTTT	CATSDFVAGITGELFF
.	TRBD1	TRBV5-1	TRBJ1-1	TGCGCCAGCAGCAGTACAGGGGGCCATGAAGCTTTCTTT	CASSSTGGHEAFF
few	TRBD1	TRBV11-2	TRBJ1-1	TGTGCCAGCAGCCATCAGGGGGCGGCGAACACTGAAGCTTTCTTT	CASSHQGAANTEAFF
few	.	TRBV6-2/TRBV6-3	TRBJ2-7	TGTGCCAGCAGACCCAGCGCCTACGAGCAGTACTTC	CASRPSAYEQYF
.	.	TRBV7-9	TRBJ1-2	TGTGCCAGCAGTTCAACCCCGGGGAACTATGGCTACACCTTC	CASSSTPGNYGYTF
few	TRBD2	TRBV28	TRBJ2-5	TGTGCCAGCAGTTCACCCGGGACTAGCGGGAGGGACCTCCAAGAGACCCAGTACTTC	CASSSPGTSGRDLQETQYF
many	.	TRBV4-3	TRBJ1-5	TGCGCCAGCAGCCAAGATCAACGGAAGGGTAATCAGCCCCAGCATTTT	CASSQDQRKGNQPQHF
.	TRBD2	TRBV7-9	TRBJ2-5	TGTGCCAGCGCTGGGACTAGCGGGGACCAAGAGACCCAGTACTTC	CASAGTSGDQETQYF
few	.	TRBV6-1	TRBJ2-7	TGTGCCAGCAGCCCTCTTGACCGGGGCTACGAGCAGTACTTC	CASSPLDRGYEQYF
few	.	TRBV10-3	TRBJ2-7	TGTGCCATCAGTGAAGGTGGACAGCACTACGAGCAGTACTTC	CAISEGGQHYEQYF
.	.	TRBV4-1	TRBJ2-3	TGCGCCAGCAGCCAAGAAACAAAAATCGGGGGCACAGATACGCAGTATTTT	CASSQETKIGGTDTQYF
few	TRBD1	TRBV6-2/TRBV6-3	TRBJ2-7	TGTGCCAGCAGCGCTCCGGGACAGGGGTCGCCCTACGAGCAGTACTTC	CASSAPGQGSPYEQYF
.	.	TRBV20-1	TRBJ2-3	TGCAGTGCCCCGACATCATTCGCGGATACGCAGTATTTT	CSAPTSFADTQYF
few	TRBD2	TRBV18	TRBJ2-1	TGTGCCAGCTCACCGGAGGCGGGAGGGCCGTACAATGAGCAGTTCTTC	CASSPEAGGPYNEQFF
.	.	TRBV19	TRBJ2-2	TGTGCCAGTAGTATATCGGGGGTCAACACCGGGGAGCTGTTTTTT	CASSISGVNTGELFF
many	TRBD2	TRBV20-1	TRBJ2-3	TGCAGTGCTAGTGGGACTAGCGGGGGGAGCACAGATACGCAGTATTTT	CSASGTSGGSTDTQYF
.	.	TRBV12-3/TRBV12-4	TRBJ2-5	TGTGCCAGCAGTTTAGTCCCTAGTGCAGAGACCCAGTACTTC	CASSLVPSAETQYF
few	TRBD1	TRBV5-6	TRBJ1-2	TGTGCCAGCAGCTCCGGAAACTCGGACAGGGTTTATGGCTACACCTTC	CASSSGNSDRVYGYTF
.	.	TRBV4-2	TRBJ1-6	TGTGCCAGCAGCCAAGATCTCACAGGGACGAATTCACCCCTCCACTTT	CASSQDLTGTNSPLHF
.	TRBD1	TRBV12-3/TRBV12-4	TRBJ1-5	TGTGCCAGCAGTTACGGACAGGGGGGGTTCAATCAGCCCCAGCATTTT	CASSYGQGGFNQPQHF
.	.	TRBV7-2	TRBJ2-1	TGTGCCAGCAGCTCGGACTGGGGATACAATGAGCAGTTCTTC	CASSSDWGYNEQFF
.	TRBD2	TRBV4-1	TRBJ2-1	TGCGCCAGCAGCCAAGTGTCGACTAGCGGGAGGAATGAGCAGTTCTTC	CASSQVSTSGRNEQFF
.	.	TRBV7-2	TRBJ1-5	TGTGCCAGCAGCCTCATAGGTTTAAATCAGCCCCAGCATTTT	CASSLIGLNQPQHF
many	.	TRBV20-1	TRBJ2-3	TGCAGTGTTAAATATCCGGGAGATACGCAGTATTTT	CSVKYPGDTQYF
.	.	TRBV29-1	TRBJ2-5	TGCAGCGTTGAGGACTACAAAGAGACCCAGTACTTC	CSVEDYKETQYF
.	.	TRBV6-2/TRBV6-3	TRBJ2-7	TGTGCCAGCAGTTACCACGCTACCTACGAGCAGTACTTC	CASSYHATYEQYF
many	.	TRBV7-3	TRBJ2-1	TGCGCCAGCAGCCGGGGTTCCTACAATGAGCAGTTCTTC	CASSRGSYNEQFF
.	.	TRBV20-1	TRBJ1-1	TGCAGTGTCCCGTACGGTGTGAACACTGAAGCTTTCTTT	CSVPYGVNTEAFF
.	.	TRBV6-1	TRBJ1-4	TGTGCCAGCAGTGAAGCATTAGCAGGGCTTAATGAAAAACTGTTTTTT	CASSEALAGLNEKLFF
few	.	TRBV11-2	TRBJ1-3	TGTGCCAGCAACCCAGACGTTGGGGGTGCTGGAAACACCATATATTTT	CASNPDVGGAGNTIYF
many	TRBD1	TRBV24-1	TRBJ2-2	TGTGCCACCAGTGATCGGGACAGGGACTACACCGGGGAGCTGTTTTTT	CATSDRDRDYTGELFF
.	TRBD1	TRBV5-1	TRBJ2-7	TGCGCCAGCAGCACCGAAACAGGGGCCACCTACGAGCAGTACTTC	CASSTETGATYEQYF
.	TRBD1	TRBV6-1	TRBJ2-1	TGTGCCAGCAGCCGTGACAGGGTAGTAAATGAGCAGTTCTTC	CASSRDRVVNEQFF
.	TRBD1	TRBV29-1	TRBJ2-1	TGCAGCGTTGAAGGGACAGGGGGCAATGAGCAGTTCTTC	CSVEGTGGNEQFF
few	TRBD2	TRBV11-2	TRBJ2-3	TGTGCCAGCAGCTTAGTGGGGGGGTCGGGCACAGATACGCAGTATTTT	CASSLVGGSGTDTQYF
.	.	TRBV4-1	TRBJ2-1	TGCGCCAGCACTCCATCTCCCGGAGACGGCTCCTACAATGAGCAGTTCTTC	CASTPSPGDGSYNEQFF
.	.	TRBV5-1	TRBJ1-3	TGCGCCAGCAGCCCCAGGCCGGGGGAGGGAAACACCATATATTTT	CASSPRPGEGNTIYF